This T cell receptor (beta chain) was documented in a study of T cell responses to AZD1222 COVID-19 vaccine. Generated by immunoSEQ multiplex PCR, the TCRdb table keeps only in-frame clones and is missing some. In the table there are 95,000 to 110,000 clones, approximately 90% of which are singletons. V was trimmed by 6 bases and J by 3 bases, leaving 14 bases between them. Germline CDR1 is KGHSH and CDR2 is LQKENI. The CDR3 length is 15 residues. On this clone itself: Its specificity is unknown.

General observations from the study: In a largely white British group with more females than males, clonal diversity was possibly underestimated. AZD1222 recipients seropositive at baseline numbered only five or six. Recipients of two AZD1222 doses showed rising Spike-specific TCR breadth and depth.

The chain couples TRBV18 to TRBJ2-2, with D perhaps being TRBD1 or TRBD2 (5 bases each). The sequences come from peripheral blood, collected on day 0 of AZD1222 vaccination. The sequence came from an adult in good health. The DNA for the CDR3 is TGTGCCAGCTCCTCACAGGCGGGCGACACCGGGGAGCTGTTTTTT. This translates into CASSSQAGDTGELFF.